The present entry profiles one T cell receptor beta chain with its context. This sample was included in a study of blood T cell repertoires in COVID-19. In the study's own analysis: Counts of nucleated cells, estimated from reference gene primer amplification, were obtained. TCRdb's copy holds only in-frame clones and misses some; the assay was immunoSEQ multiplex PCR. D and trimming were read from the DNA, whereas the V and J calls and clone size are those reported in that table. Of 300,000 to 400,000 clones detected, about 86% appear once; the ten largest clones hold 4% to 5.5%. Cohorts were determined from participant-reported clinical history. The source of this sequence is a woman aged 40-49 years with acute COVID-19. The material sequenced was PBMCs or T cells enriched from blood (not recorded which).

CDR3 coding DNA: TGTGCCAGCAAAGGGCGGGAGAGGACTGAAAAACTGTTTTTT. This translates into CASKGRERTEKLFF. The rearrangement joins TRBV2 to TRBJ1-4; D unresolved. Germline-derived CDR1 and CDR2 are SNHLY and FYNNEI. CDR3 length: 14 residues. V shed 7 bases and J shed 7 bases, with 16 bases lying between them.